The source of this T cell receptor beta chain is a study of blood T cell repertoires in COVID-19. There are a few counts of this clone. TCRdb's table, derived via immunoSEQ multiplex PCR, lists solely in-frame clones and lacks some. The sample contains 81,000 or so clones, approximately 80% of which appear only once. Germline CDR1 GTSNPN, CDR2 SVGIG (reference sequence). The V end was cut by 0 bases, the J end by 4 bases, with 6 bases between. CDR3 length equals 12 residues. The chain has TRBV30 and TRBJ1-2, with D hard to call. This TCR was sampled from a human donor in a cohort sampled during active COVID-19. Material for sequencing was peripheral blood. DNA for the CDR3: TGTGCCTGGAGTGTCAGTGGCTATGGCTACACCTTC. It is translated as CAWSVSGYGYTF. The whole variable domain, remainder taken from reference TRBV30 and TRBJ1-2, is SQTIHQWPATLVQPVGSPLSLECTVEGTSNPNLYWYRQAAGRGLQLLFYSVGIGQISSEVPQNLSASRPQDRQFILSSKKLLLSDSGFYLCAWSVSGYGYTFGSGTRLTVV.